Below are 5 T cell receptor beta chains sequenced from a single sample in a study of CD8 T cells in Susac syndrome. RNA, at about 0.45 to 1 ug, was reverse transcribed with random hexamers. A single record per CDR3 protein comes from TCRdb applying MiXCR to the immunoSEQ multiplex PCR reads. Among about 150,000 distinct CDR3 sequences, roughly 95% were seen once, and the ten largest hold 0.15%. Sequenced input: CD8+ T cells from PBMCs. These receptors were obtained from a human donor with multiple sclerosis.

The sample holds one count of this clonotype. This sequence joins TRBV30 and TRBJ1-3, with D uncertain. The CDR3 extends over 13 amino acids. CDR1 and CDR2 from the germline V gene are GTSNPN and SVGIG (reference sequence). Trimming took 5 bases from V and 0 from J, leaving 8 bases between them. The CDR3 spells CAWEIASGNTIYF. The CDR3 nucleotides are TGTGCCTGGGAAATAGCCTCTGGAAACACCATATATTTT.

The CDR3 DNA reads TGTGCCAGCAGCTACCTGGGGGGTTCTAACTATGGCTACACCTTC. Amino acids: CASSYLGGSNYGYTF. This sequence joins TRBV7-8 and TRBJ1-2; weak D call: TRBD1 (5 bases). V shed 4 bases and J shed 0 bases, with 12 bases lying between them. This CDR3 comprises 15 residues. Germline CDR1 SGHVS, CDR2 FQNEAQ.

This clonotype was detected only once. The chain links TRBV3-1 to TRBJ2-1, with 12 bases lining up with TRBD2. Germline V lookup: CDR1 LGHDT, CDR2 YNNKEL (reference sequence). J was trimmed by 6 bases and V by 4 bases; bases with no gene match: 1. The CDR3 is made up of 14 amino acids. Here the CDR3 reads CASSLGLAGNEQFF. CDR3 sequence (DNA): TGTGCCAGCAGCCTGGGACTAGCGGGCAATGAGCAGTTCTTC.

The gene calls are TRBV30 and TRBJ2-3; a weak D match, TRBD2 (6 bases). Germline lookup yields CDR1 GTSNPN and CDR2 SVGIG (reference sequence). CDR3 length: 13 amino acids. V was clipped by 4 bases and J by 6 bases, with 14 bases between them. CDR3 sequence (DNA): TGTGCCTGGATCTGGCGGGATGGGGATACGCAGTATTTT. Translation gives CAWIWRDGDTQYF.

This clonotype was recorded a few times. CDR3 residues: CASSLSGGEQYF. Written as DNA, the CDR3 is TGTGCCAGCAGTTTATCGGGAGGCGAGCAGTACTTC. The V gene is TRBV6-5, the J gene TRBJ2-7; 7 nucleotides align to TRBD2. CDR1 MNHEY and CDR2 SVGAGI come from the germline V gene. The CDR3 has 12 residues. Unmatched junction bases numbered 3, after V lost 4 bases and J lost 6 bases.